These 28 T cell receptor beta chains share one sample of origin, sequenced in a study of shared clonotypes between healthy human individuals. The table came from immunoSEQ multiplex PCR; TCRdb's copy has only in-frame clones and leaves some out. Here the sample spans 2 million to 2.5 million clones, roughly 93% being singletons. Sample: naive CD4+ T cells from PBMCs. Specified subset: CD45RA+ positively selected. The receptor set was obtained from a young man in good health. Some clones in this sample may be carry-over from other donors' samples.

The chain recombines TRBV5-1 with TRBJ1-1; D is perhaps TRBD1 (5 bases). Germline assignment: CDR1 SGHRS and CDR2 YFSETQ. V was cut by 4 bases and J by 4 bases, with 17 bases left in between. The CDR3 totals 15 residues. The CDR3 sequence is CASSPTGQGSTEAFF. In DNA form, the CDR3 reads TGCGCCAGCAGCCCTACGGGGCAGGGCTCCACTGAAGCTTTCTTT. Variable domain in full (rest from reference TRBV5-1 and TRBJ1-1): KAGVTQTPRYLIKTRGQQVTLSCSPISGHRSVSWYQQTPGQGLQFLFEYFSETQRNKGNFPGRFSGRQFSNSRSEMNVSTLELGDSALYLCASSPTGQGSTEAFFGQGTRLTVV.

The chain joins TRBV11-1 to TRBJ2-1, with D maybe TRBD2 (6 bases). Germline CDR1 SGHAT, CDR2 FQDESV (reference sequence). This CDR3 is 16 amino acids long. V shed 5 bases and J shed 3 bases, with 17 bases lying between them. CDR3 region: CASSPRGGEDYNEQFF. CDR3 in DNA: TGTGCCAGCAGCCCCCGTGGCGGGGAAGACTACAATGAGCAGTTCTTC.

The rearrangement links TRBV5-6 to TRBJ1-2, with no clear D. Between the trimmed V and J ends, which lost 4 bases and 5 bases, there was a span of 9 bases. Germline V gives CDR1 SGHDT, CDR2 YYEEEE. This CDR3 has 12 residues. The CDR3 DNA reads TGTGCCAGCAGCCAAGGAGAGTATGGCTACACCTTC. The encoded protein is CASSQGEYGYTF. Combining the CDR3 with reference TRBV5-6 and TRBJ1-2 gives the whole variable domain DAGVTQSPTHLIKTRGQQVTLRCSPKSGHDTVSWYQQALGQGPQFIFQYYEEEERQRGNFPDRFSGHQFPNYSSELNVNALLLGDSALYLCASSQGEYGYTFGSGTRLTVV.

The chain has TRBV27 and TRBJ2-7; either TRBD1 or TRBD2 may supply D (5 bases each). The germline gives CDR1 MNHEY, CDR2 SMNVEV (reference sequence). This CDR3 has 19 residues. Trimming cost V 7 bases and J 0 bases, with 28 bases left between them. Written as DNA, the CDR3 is TGTGCCAGCACGCTGGGGCAACTTGGGGGAATACGACTCTCCTACGAGCAGTACTTC. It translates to CASTLGQLGGIRLSYEQYF.

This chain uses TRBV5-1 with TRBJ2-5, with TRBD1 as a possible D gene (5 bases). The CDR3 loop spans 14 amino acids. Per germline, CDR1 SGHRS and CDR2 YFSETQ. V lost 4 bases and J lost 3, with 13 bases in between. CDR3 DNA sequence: TGCGCCAGCAGCCGAGCCCCAGGGAAAGAGACCCAGTACTTC. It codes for CASSRAPGKETQYF.

The CDR3 region has the DNA TGCGCCAGCAGCCGATTGGGGGGGGCTGAAAAACTGTTTTTT. This codes for CASSRLGGAEKLFF. The chain carries TRBV4-1 and TRBJ1-4, with a possible D match to TRBD1 (6 bases). CDR1 and CDR2 from the germline V gene are MGHRA and YSYEKL. V was shortened by 4 bases and J by 7 bases, with 13 bases between the two germline ends. The CDR3 length is 14 residues.

CDR3 sequence: CAFGRWKDTQYF. As DNA, the CDR3 is TGTGCCTTCGGGAGGTGGAAAGATACGCAGTATTTT. The chain recombines TRBV30 with TRBJ2-3; 7 bases line up with TRBD2. J lost 5 bases, V lost 7 bases, and 6 bases had no gene match. This CDR3 is built from 12 residues. Germline V gene data show CDR1 as GTSNPN and CDR2 as SVGIG (reference sequence).

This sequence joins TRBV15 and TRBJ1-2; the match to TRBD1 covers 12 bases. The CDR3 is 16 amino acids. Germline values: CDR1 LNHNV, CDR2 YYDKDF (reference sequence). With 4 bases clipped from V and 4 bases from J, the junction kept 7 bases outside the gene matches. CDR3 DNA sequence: TGTGCCACCAGCACTGGAGGGACAGGGGGCATCTATGGCTACACCTTC. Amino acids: CATSTGGTGGIYGYTF.

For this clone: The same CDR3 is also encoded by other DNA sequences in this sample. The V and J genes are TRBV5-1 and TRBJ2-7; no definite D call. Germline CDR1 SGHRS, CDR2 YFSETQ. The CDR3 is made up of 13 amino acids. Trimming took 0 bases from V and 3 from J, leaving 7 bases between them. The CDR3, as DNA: TGCGCCAGCAGCTTGGAAGGGAACTACGAGCAGTACTTC. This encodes CASSLEGNYEQYF.

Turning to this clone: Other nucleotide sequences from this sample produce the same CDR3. This chain's CDR3 is CASRPGGGRSGNTIYF. CDR3 DNA sequence: TGTGCCAGCAGGCCTGGGGGAGGGCGCTCTGGAAACACCATATATTTT. This sequence joins TRBV7-8 and TRBJ1-3; D might be TRBD1 (5 bases). This CDR3 is 16 amino acids long. The germline V and J ends were trimmed by 6 bases and 0 bases, with 15 bases remaining between them. Germline lookup yields CDR1 SGHVS and CDR2 FQNEAQ.

The CDR3, as DNA: TGTGCCAGCTCTACACAGGGCGCGCTACCAGGAAACACCATATATTTT. Translation: CASSTQGALPGNTIYF. The rearrangement joins TRBV18 to TRBJ1-3; possibly TRBD1 for D (6 bases). The V and J ends lost 6 bases and 4 bases respectively, with 19 bases between them. The CDR3 consists of 16 residues. Germline-derived CDR1 and CDR2 are KGHSH and LQKENI.

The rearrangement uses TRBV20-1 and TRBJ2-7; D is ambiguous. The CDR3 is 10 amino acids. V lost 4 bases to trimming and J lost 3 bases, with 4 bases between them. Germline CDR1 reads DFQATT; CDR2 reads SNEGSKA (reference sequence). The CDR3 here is CSAIDYEQYF. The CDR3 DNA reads TGCAGTGCTATAGACTACGAGCAGTACTTC.

The CDR3 nucleotides are TGTGCCAGCAGCCTCCAGGTTGGGGGCCCCAATGAGCAGTTCTTC. It is translated as CASSLQVGGPNEQFF. The V call is TRBV7-3, the J call TRBJ2-1; TRBD1 is a possible D gene (6 bases). The CDR3 extends over 15 amino acids. Trimming pared 5 bases from V and 6 bases from J, leaving 17 bases between. Germline loops: CDR1 SGHTA, CDR2 FQGTGA.

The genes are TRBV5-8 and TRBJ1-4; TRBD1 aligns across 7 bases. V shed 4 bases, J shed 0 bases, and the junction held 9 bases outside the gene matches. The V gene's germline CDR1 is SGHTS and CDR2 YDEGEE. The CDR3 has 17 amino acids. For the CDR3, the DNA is TGTGCCAGCAGCCCCGGACAGGTTGGAGCAACTAATGAAAAACTGTTTTTT. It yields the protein CASSPGQVGATNEKLFF.

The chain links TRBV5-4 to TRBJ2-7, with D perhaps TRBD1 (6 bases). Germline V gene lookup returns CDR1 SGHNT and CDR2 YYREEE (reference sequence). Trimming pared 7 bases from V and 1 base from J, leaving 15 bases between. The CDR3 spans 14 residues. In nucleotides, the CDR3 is TGTGCCAGCCTACCGGACAGACATTCCTACGAGCAGTACTTC. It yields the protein CASLPDRHSYEQYF.

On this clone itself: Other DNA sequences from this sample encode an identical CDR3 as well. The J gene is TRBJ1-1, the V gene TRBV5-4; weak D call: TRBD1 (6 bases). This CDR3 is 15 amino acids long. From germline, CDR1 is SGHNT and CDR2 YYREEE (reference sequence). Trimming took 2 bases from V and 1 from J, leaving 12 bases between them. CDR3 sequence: CASSFSQGRNTEAFF. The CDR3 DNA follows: TGTGCCAGCAGCTTCTCACAGGGAAGGAACACTGAAGCTTTCTTT.

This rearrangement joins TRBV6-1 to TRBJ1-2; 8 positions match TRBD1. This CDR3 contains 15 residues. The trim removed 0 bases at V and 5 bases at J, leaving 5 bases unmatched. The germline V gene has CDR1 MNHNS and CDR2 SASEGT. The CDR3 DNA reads TGTGCCAGCAGTGAAGCAGTGACAGGGGCATATGGCTACACCTTC. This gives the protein CASSEAVTGAYGYTF.

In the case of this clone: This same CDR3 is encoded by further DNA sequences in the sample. For the CDR3, the DNA is TGCGCCAGCAGCTTGGGGCAGGGGAGAGAGACCCAGTACTTC. Translated: CASSLGQGRETQYF. This chain connects TRBV5-1 to TRBJ2-5, with D tentatively TRBD1 (6 bases). Trimming left V 0 bases short and J 4 bases short, with 10 bases between. Germline CDR1 is SGHRS and CDR2 is YFSETQ. The CDR3 runs to 14 residues.

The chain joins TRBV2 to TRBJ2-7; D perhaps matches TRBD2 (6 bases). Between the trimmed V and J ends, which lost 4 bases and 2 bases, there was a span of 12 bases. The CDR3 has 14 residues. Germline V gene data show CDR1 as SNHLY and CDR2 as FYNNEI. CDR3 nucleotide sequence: TGTGCCAGCAGTGGTAATGCGGGGACCTACGAGCAGTACTTC. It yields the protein CASSGNAGTYEQYF.

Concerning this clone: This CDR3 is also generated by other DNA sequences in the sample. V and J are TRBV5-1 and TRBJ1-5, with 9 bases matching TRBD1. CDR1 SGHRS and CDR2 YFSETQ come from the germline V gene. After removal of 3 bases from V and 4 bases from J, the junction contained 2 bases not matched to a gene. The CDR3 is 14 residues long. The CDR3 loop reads CASSSGQGNQPQHF. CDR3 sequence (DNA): TGCGCCAGCAGCTCCGGACAGGGGAATCAGCCCCAGCATTTT.

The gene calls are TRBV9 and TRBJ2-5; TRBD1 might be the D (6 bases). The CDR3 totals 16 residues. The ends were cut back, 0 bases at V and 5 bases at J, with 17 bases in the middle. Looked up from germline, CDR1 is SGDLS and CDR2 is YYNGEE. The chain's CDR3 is CASSVATWGRQETQYF. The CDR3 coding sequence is TGTGCCAGCAGCGTAGCTACGTGGGGGCGGCAGGAGACCCAGTACTTC.

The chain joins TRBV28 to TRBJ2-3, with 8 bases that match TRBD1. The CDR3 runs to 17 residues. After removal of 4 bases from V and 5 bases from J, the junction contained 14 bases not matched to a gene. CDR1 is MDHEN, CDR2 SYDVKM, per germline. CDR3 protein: CASSSITRTGYEDTQYF. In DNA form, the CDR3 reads TGTGCCAGCAGTTCGATAACCAGGACAGGGTACGAAGATACGCAGTATTTT. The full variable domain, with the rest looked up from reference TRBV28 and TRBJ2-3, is DVKVTQSSRYLVKRTGEKVFLECVQDMDHENMFWYRQDPGLGLRLIYFSYDVKMKEKGDIPEGYSVSREKKERFSLILESASTNQTSMYLCASSSITRTGYEDTQYFGPGTRLTVL.

As DNA, the CDR3 is TGTGCCAGCAGGCTTAGCGGGAGATCCTACGAGCAGTACTTC. Amino acids: CASRLSGRSYEQYF. The chain couples TRBV28 to TRBJ2-7; TRBD2 agrees at 9 bases. V was clipped by 6 bases and J by 1 base; unmatched bases: 4. This CDR3 is 14 amino acids long. CDR1 is MDHEN, CDR2 SYDVKM, per germline.

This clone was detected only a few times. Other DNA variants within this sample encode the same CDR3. This CDR3 is CASSRGNQPQHF. The CDR3 coding sequence is TGTGCCAGCTCACGGGGGAATCAGCCCCAGCATTTT. V usage is TRBV18 and J usage is TRBJ1-5; weak D call: TRBD1 (5 bases). Trimming stripped 4 bases from V and 4 bases from J, with 5 bases between. CDR3 length: 12 residues. Germline V gives CDR1 KGHSH, CDR2 LQKENI.

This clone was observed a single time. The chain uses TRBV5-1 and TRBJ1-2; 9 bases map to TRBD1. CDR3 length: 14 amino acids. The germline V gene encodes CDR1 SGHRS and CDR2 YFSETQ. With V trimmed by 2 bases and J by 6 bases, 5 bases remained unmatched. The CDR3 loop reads CASSLQGADDGYTF. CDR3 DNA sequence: TGCGCCAGCAGCTTACAGGGGGCAGATGATGGCTACACCTTC.

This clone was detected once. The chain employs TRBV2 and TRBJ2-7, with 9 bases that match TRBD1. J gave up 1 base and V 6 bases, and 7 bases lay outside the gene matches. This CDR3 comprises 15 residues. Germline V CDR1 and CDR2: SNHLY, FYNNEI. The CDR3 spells CASRTGTGKSYEQYF. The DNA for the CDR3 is TGTGCCAGCAGAACCGGGACAGGGAAATCCTACGAGCAGTACTTC.

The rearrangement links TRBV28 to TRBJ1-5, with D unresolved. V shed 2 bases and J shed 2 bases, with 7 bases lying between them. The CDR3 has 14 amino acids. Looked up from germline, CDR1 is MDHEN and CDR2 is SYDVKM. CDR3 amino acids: CASSLRRGNQPQHF. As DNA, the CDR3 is TGTGCCAGCAGTTTACGTAGGGGCAATCAGCCCCAGCATTTT. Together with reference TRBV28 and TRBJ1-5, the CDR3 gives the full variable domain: DVKVTQSSRYLVKRTGEKVFLECVQDMDHENMFWYRQDPGLGLRLIYFSYDVKMKEKGDIPEGYSVSREKKERFSLILESASTNQTSMYLCASSLRRGNQPQHFGDGTRLSIL.

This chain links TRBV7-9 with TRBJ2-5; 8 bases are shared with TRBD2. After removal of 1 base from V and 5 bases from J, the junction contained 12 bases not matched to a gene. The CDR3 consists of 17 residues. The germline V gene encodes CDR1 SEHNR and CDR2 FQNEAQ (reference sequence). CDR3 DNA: TGTGCCAGCAGCTTAGGGGAGCCGGGGGGGACCCGGGAGACCCAGTACTTC. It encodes CASSLGEPGGTRETQYF.